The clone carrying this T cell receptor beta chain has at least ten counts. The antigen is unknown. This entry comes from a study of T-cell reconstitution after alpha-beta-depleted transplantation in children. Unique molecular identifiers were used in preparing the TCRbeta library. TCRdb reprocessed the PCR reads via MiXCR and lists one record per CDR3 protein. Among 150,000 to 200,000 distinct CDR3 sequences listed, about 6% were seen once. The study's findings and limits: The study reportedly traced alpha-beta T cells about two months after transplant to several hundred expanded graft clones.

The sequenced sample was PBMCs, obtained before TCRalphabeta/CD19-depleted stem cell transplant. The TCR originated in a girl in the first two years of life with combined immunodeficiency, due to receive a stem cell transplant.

In DNA form, the CDR3 reads TGTGCCAGCAGCTTAGCGTTCAGGGGGGAAGAGACCCAGTACTTC. Translated: CASSLAFRGEETQYF. The rearrangement links TRBV7-6 to TRBJ2-5, with TRBD1 as a possible D gene (7 bases). Trimming pared 0 bases from V and 3 bases from J, leaving 11 bases between. Germline lookup yields CDR1 SGHVS and CDR2 FNYEAQ. This CDR3 spans 15 amino acids.